These 29 T cell receptor beta chains were sequenced from one sample in a study of T cells in women clearing cervical HPV infection. Libraries were prepared by immunoSEQ multiplex PCR; TCRdb keeps only in-frame clonotypes and omits some of them. The sample has more than 40,000 clones. The sequencing sample was made of blood buffy coat. The receptors stem from a woman between 18 and 70 years old with a cervical HPV16 infection that either progressed to CIN3+ or cleared (not recorded which).

Partial CDR3 DNA: TGCGCCAGCAGCTTGGATTGGACAGGTTACTACGAG. It specifies CASSLDWTGYYE. The full CDR3 reads CASSLDWTGYYEQYF. The chain employs TRBV5-1 and TRBJ2-7; 7 bases align to TRBD1. The read ends 3 residues early relative to the CDR3; the germline J gene fills the gap. The CDR3 has 15 amino acids. Germline assignment: CDR1 SGHRS and CDR2 YFSETQ. The V and J ends lost 0 bases and 3 bases, in that order; junction bases with no gene match: 6.

Worth noting for this clone: The CDR3 end falls 3 residues outside the read, so it is completed with the germline J gene. The chain links TRBV20-1 to TRBJ1-1; 7 bases are a match to TRBD1. The CDR3 sequence is 13 residues long. Trimming cost V 7 bases and J 6 bases; bases outside gene matches: 11. Germline CDR1 and CDR2: DFQATT and SNEGSKA (reference sequence). The covered CDR3 bases are TGCAGTGTCAAACCCCCGACAGGGTCTGAA. Residues: CSVKPPTGSE. The full-length CDR3 reads as CSVKPPTGSEAFF.

As regards this clone: The read falls 3 residues short of the CDR3 end, and the missing part is taken from the germline J gene. V is TRBV29-1 and J is TRBJ1-1; D may be TRBD1 (5 bases). The length of the CDR3 is 14 residues. In germline, CDR1 is SQVTM, CDR2 ANQGSEA. Trimming removed 2 bases at V and 2 bases at J, with 12 bases between. The CDR3 DNA, read in part, is TGCAGCGTTGAATTGTATAGGGGAAACACTGAA. Translating gives CSVELYRGNTE. The full CDR3 sequence reads CSVELYRGNTEAFF. The full variable domain, rest sourced from reference TRBV29-1 and TRBJ1-1, is SAVISQKPSRDICQRGTSLTIQCQVDSQVTMMFWYRQQPGQSLTLIATANQGSEATYESGFVIDKFPISRPNLTFSTLTVSNMSPEDSSIYLCSVELYRGNTEAFFGQGTRLTVV.

With regard to this clone: The CDR3 end falls 3 residues outside the read, so it is completed with the germline J gene. The gene calls are TRBV19 and TRBJ2-7, with TRBD1 matching over 7 bases. This CDR3 spans 17 amino acids. Germline CDR1 and CDR2: LNHDA and SQIVND (reference sequence). Germline trimming cut 3 bases from V and 1 base from J; bases unmatched to any gene: 12. This chain's CDR3 is CASSMPSRTGNSYEQYF. The CDR3 DNA, read in part, is TGTGCCAGTAGTATGCCCTCGCGGACAGGCAATTCCTACGAG.

Comments on this clone: The read terminates 3 residues ahead of where the CDR3 ends, so the germline J gene completes it. The V and J genes are TRBV2 and TRBJ1-2, with D tentatively TRBD1 (6 bases). This CDR3 contains 14 residues. Germline loops: CDR1 SNHLY, CDR2 FYNNEI. CDR3 protein: CASSERQGLWGYTF. Incomplete CDR3 DNA: TGTGCCAGCAGTGAACGCCAGGGGTTGTGGGGC.

Concerning this clone: The CDR3 goes on 3 residues after the read ends, and that part is filled in from the germline J gene. V and J are TRBV7-2 and TRBJ1-5; 7 positions agree with TRBD1. The V gene end was trimmed by 6 bases and the J gene end by 0 bases; junction bases not matched to a gene: 5. Germline V lookup: CDR1 SGHTA, CDR2 FQGNSA. This CDR3 contains 15 residues. The sequenced part of the CDR3 DNA is TGTGCCAGCAGTCGAGGGGGCAATAGCAATCAGCCC. As protein: CASSRGGNSNQP. The full CDR3 protein reads CASSRGGNSNQPQHF.

Remarks on this clone: Coverage ceases 3 residues before the CDR3 finishes, and the germline J gene fills in the end. Other DNA sequences within the sample encode an identical CDR3. The genes are TRBV7-7 and TRBJ1-3; no reliable D call. In germline, CDR1 is SSHAT, CDR2 FNYEAQ (reference sequence). There are 13 residues in the CDR3. The CDR3 protein is CASSLDRQTRIYF. CDR3 bases read: TGTGCCAGCAGCTTAGATCGGCAGACTCGC. Supplemented by reference TRBV7-7 and TRBJ1-3, the full variable domain reads GAGVSQSPRYKVTKRGQDVTLRCDPISSHATLYWYQQALGQGPEFLTYFNYEAQPDKSGLPSDRFSAERPEGSISTLTIQRTEQRDSAMYRCASSLDRQTRIYFGEGSWLTVV.

As regards this clone: Mismatch with germline at one junction end may stem from a read error. The CDR3 end is not reached by the read, which stops 3 residues before it; the germline J gene fills it in. In the same sample, other DNA sequences code for this CDR3. V gene TRBV7-6 combines with J gene TRBJ1-3; D might be TRBD1 (5 bases). The CDR3 runs 16 residues. The germline V gene encodes CDR1 SGHVS and CDR2 FNYEAQ. The CDR3 spells CASSPTGPGSGNTIYF. The CDR3 bases that were read are TGTGCCAGCAGCCCCACAGGCCCAGGCTCTGGAAACACA.

On this clone itself: Sequencing ends 3 residues short of the CDR3 end; the germline J gene provides the rest. The chain carries TRBV2 and TRBJ2-1; D is uncertain. The V end lost 6 bases, the J end lost 4 bases, and 10 bases lay between the germline ends. The CDR3 loop spans 13 amino acids. CDR1 and CDR2 (germline): SNHLY, FYNNEI. The CDR3 is CASSAYVYNEQFF. The CDR3 DNA, read in part, is TGTGCCAGCAGCGCCTATGTGTACAATGAG.

Comment on this clone: The read is 3 residues too short to cover the CDR3 end, so that end is filled in from the germline J gene. The chain couples TRBV2 to TRBJ1-5; D might be TRBD1 (6 bases). Germline V gene lookup returns CDR1 SNHLY and CDR2 FYNNEI. The CDR3 runs 15 residues. V was cut by 6 bases and J by 4 bases, with 16 bases left in between. The CDR3 reads CASRLNRDKNQPQHF. CDR3 DNA, as far as it was read: TGTGCCAGCAGACTCAACCGGGACAAAAATCAGCCC.

Of note for this clone: The sequenced fragment ends 3 residues before the CDR3 boundary, so the rest is inferred from the germline J gene. The chain couples TRBV12-3 or TRBV12-4 to TRBJ2-3, with D uncertain. This CDR3 spans 12 amino acids. Incomplete CDR3 DNA: TGTGCCAGCAGCACTGGTTTCTACTCG. It codes for CASSTGFYS. The whole CDR3 sequence reads CASSTGFYSQYF.

About this clone itself: The read terminates 3 residues before the CDR3 end, so the remaining end is supplied by the germline J gene. The chain combines TRBV6-4 with TRBJ1-4, with D uncertain. CDR3 length equals 13 residues. The V gene lost 6 bases and the J gene lost 7 bases, with 12 bases spanning the gap. Germline V CDR1 and CDR2: MRHNA, SNTAGT. The CDR3 loop reads CASRLTRLEKLFF. Incomplete CDR3 DNA: TGTGCCAGCAGGTTGACACGCCTTGAAAAA.

Note on this clone: The CDR3 end is not reached by the read, which stops 3 residues before it; the germline J gene fills it in. The gene calls are TRBV5-5 and TRBJ2-1; tentatively, D is TRBD1 (6 bases). Per germline, CDR1 SGHKS and CDR2 YYEKEE (reference sequence). Trimming left V 2 bases short and J 9 bases short, with 12 bases between. The CDR3 runs to 13 residues. The chain's CDR3 is CASSLWGLGEQFF. The sequenced CDR3 bases are TGTGCCAGCAGCTTATGGGGGCTGGGTGAG.

Note on this clone: From the germline J gene comes the end of the CDR3, since the read stops 3 residues before it. The rearrangement uses TRBV20-1 and TRBJ2-1; 10 bases are shared with TRBD2. Germline values: CDR1 DFQATT, CDR2 SNEGSKA (reference sequence). CDR3 length: 13 residues. The J segment lost 7 bases and the V segment lost 5 bases, leaving 5 bases of the junction unmatched. The CDR3 protein is CSASLAGWNEQFF. CDR3 bases read: TGCAGTGCTTCACTAGCGGGGTGGAATGAG.

The covered CDR3 bases are TGCGCCAGCAGCCCAAGGAGGGACAGGGTGGCCTACAATGAG. Amino acids: CASSPRRDRVAYNE. The complete CDR3 protein is CASSPRRDRVAYNEQFF. The chain is built from TRBV5-1 and TRBJ2-1, with 9 bases lining up with TRBD1. The read ends 3 residues early relative to the CDR3; the germline J gene fills the gap. The V segment lost 4 bases and the J segment 2 bases; nucleotides outside the gene matches: 10. The CDR3 is made up of 17 amino acids. CDR1 and CDR2 (germline): SGHRS, YFSETQ.

With respect to this clone: The read comes to an end 3 residues before the CDR3 does, leaving the germline J gene to fill in the end. The chain joins TRBV5-1 to TRBJ2-1, with TRBD2 identical over 12 bases. J was trimmed by 6 bases and V by 3 bases; bases with no gene match: 10. CDR3 length: 17 amino acids. Germline values: CDR1 SGHRS, CDR2 YFSETQ. The CDR3 protein is CASSSGITSGGTNEQFF. CDR3 DNA (partial): TGCGCCAGCAGCTCAGGTATTACTAGCGGGGGGACCAATGAG.

CDR3 residues: CASSQQGLEQPQHF. CDR3 DNA, as far as it was read: TGTGCCAGTAGCCAACAGGGATTGGAACAGCCC. The chain couples TRBV19 to TRBJ1-5; TRBD1 is a possible D gene (6 bases). The read terminates 3 residues ahead of where the CDR3 ends, so the germline J gene completes it. Germline loops: CDR1 LNHDA, CDR2 SQIVND (reference sequence). CDR3 length equals 14 residues. Trimming cost V 6 bases and J 7 bases, with 16 bases left between them.

About this clone: The read finishes 3 residues shy of the CDR3 end, and the germline J gene is used to complete it. This chain connects TRBV5-1 to TRBJ2-5, with no clear D. CDR3 length: 14 amino acids. CDR1 SGHRS and CDR2 YFSETQ come from the germline V gene. V lost 6 bases to trimming and J lost 1 base, with 13 bases between them. CDR3 amino acids: CASTVYPGQETQYF. CDR3 DNA (partial): TGCGCCAGCACTGTATACCCGGGCCAAGAGACC. Drawing the rest from reference TRBV5-1 and TRBJ2-5, the complete variable domain is KAGVTQTPRYLIKTRGQQVTLSCSPISGHRSVSWYQQTPGQGLQFLFEYFSETQRNKGNFPGRFSGRQFSNSRSEMNVSTLELGDSALYLCASTVYPGQETQYFGPGTRLLVL.

Concerning this clone itself: The CDR3 end lies 3 residues beyond the end of the read and is filled in from the germline J gene. J is TRBJ2-1 and V is TRBV9; 10 bases align to TRBD1. The trim removed 3 bases at V and 7 bases at J, leaving 4 bases unmatched. The CDR3 length is 14 residues. Germline assignment: CDR1 SGDLS and CDR2 YYNGEE. Partial CDR3 DNA: TGTGCCAGCAGCGCGGGGGACAGGGGAAATGAG. Residues: CASSAGDRGNE. The CDR3, in full, reads CASSAGDRGNEQFF.

Remarks on this clone: Read coverage stops 3 residues before the CDR3 terminus; the germline J gene supplies the remainder. The chain combines TRBV5-4 with TRBJ2-1; D is undetermined. The CDR3 is 13 residues long. The germline V gene encodes CDR1 SGHNT and CDR2 YYREEE (reference sequence). V dropped 0 bases and J dropped 5 bases, with 6 bases sitting between them. Incomplete CDR3 DNA: TGTGCCAGCAGCTTGGTAAAGGACAATGAG. Translating it yields CASSLVKDNE. The whole CDR3 sequence is CASSLVKDNEQFF.

Concerning this clone: The read is 3 residues too short to cover the CDR3 end, so that end is filled in from the germline J gene. The chain uses TRBV6-4 and TRBJ1-2; possibly TRBD1 for D (6 bases). Germline V gene data show CDR1 as MRHNA and CDR2 as SNTAGT. V was pared by 5 bases and J by 7 bases, with 17 bases between. The CDR3 sequence is 14 residues long. The DNA read from the CDR3 is TGTGCCAGCAGTCCCGGGACATTTCATGGTGGC. Amino acid sequence: CASSPGTFHGG. Given in full, the CDR3 is CASSPGTFHGGYTF.

As to this clone: The read terminates 3 residues ahead of where the CDR3 ends, so the germline J gene completes it. This chain links TRBV2 with TRBJ1-2; D not certain. CDR3 length: 13 amino acids. Germline V gene lookup returns CDR1 SNHLY and CDR2 FYNNEI. This chain's CDR3 is CASCLGTSYDYTF. Incomplete CDR3 DNA: TGTGCCAGCTGTCTCGGTACCTCCTACGAC. Filled out from reference TRBV2 and TRBJ1-2, the complete variable domain reads EPEVTQTPSHQVTQMGQEVILRCVPISNHLYFYWYRQILGQKVEFLVSFYNNEISEKSEIFDDQFSVERPDGSNFTLKIRSTKLEDSAMYFCASCLGTSYDYTFGSGTRLTVV.

The sequenced part of the CDR3 DNA is TGTGCCAGCAGTGTTTCCGGGACAGGGGAAAAA. It specifies CASSVSGTGEK. From start to end, the CDR3 is CASSVSGTGEKLFF. The chain employs TRBV6-1 and TRBJ1-4, with 9 bases aligning to TRBD1. The read ends 3 residues early relative to the CDR3; the germline J gene fills the gap. Germline V gene lookup returns CDR1 MNHNS and CDR2 SASEGT. The CDR3 is made up of 14 amino acids. Germline trimming cut 4 bases from V and 8 bases from J; bases unmatched to any gene: 5.

Incomplete CDR3 DNA: TGCGCCAGCAGCTTGTCCAGCGGGCTAGGTCAGCCG. Encoded protein: CASSLSSGLGQP. The full CDR3 protein is CASSLSSGLGQPQYF. V and J are TRBV5-1 and TRBJ2-3; D perhaps matches TRBD2 (6 bases). The read halts 3 residues ahead of the CDR3 end, with the missing end drawn from the germline J gene. From germline, CDR1 is SGHRS and CDR2 YFSETQ. CDR3 length equals 15 residues.

The CDR3 DNA, read in part, is TGCAGTGCTAGTTTACAGGGAAGGGATGAG. The encoded protein is CSASLQGRDE. The full CDR3 protein reads CSASLQGRDEQFF. The chain links TRBV20-1 to TRBJ2-1, with D possibly TRBD1 on 6 matching bases. From the germline J gene comes the end of the CDR3, since the read stops 3 residues before it. Germline V CDR1 and CDR2: DFQATT, SNEGSKA (reference sequence). V dropped 3 bases and J dropped 8 bases, with 14 bases sitting between them. The CDR3 length is 13 residues.

Remarks on this clone: The read ends 3 residues early relative to the CDR3; the germline J gene fills the gap. The V and J genes are TRBV19 and TRBJ2-2, with 7 bases identical to TRBD1. CDR3 size: 14 residues. The V gene's germline CDR1 is LNHDA and CDR2 SQIVND (reference sequence). V shed 11 bases and J 2 bases; nucleotides not matched to a gene: 8. Partial CDR3 DNA: TGTGCCTCACAGGGGATCCCTAACACCGGGGAG. This codes for CASQGIPNTGE. The complete CDR3 protein is CASQGIPNTGELFF.

Details on this clone: The CDR3 goes on 3 residues after the read ends, and that part is filled in from the germline J gene. This rearrangement joins TRBV29-1 to TRBJ2-1; D not resolved. The length of the CDR3 is 14 residues. The V and J ends lost 6 bases and 6 bases respectively, with 18 bases between them. Germline CDR1 is SQVTM and CDR2 is ANQGSEA. The CDR3 region is CSVPPSGVGNEQFF. The sequenced CDR3 bases are TGCAGCGTCCCCCCCTCAGGAGTCGGCAATGAG.

For this clone: With the read ending 3 residues before the CDR3 end, the germline J gene is used to fill in that end. The gene calls are TRBV20-1 and TRBJ2-3; TRBD2 matches at 8 bases. This CDR3 is built from 16 residues. Germline CDR1 is DFQATT and CDR2 is SNEGSKA (reference sequence). CDR3 sequence: CSARDIVAGYQETQYF. The CDR3 bases that were read are TGCAGTGCTAGAGACATAGTAGCGGGGTACCAAGAGACG.

Regarding this clone: The CDR3 end is not reached by the read, which stops 3 residues before it; the germline J gene fills it in. J is TRBJ2-3 and V is TRBV19; 8 nucleotides match TRBD1. CDR1 and CDR2 from the germline V gene are LNHDA and SQIVND (reference sequence). This CDR3 has 13 amino acids. CDR3 loop: CASTEDRDQPQYF. The CDR3 bases that were read are TGTGCCAGTACCGAGGACAGGGATCAGCCG.